What follows is one T cell receptor beta chain and its context. As yet, its antigen is unknown. This CDR3 spans 12 amino acids. Germline-derived CDR1 and CDR2 are GTSNPN and SVGIG (reference sequence). Trimming took off 3 bases at V and 4 bases at J, with 9 bases between the two ends. Sequencing targeted expressed TCRB transcripts, as all isolated RNA had been reverse transcribed. TCRdb keeps only in-frame clones here, not all; method: immunoSEQ multiplex PCR. The sample shows 250,000 to 350,000 clones, roughly an eighth of them seen only once. The sample comes from a study of beta chain features in type 1 diabetes. Study-level points and caveats: Moderately but significantly shorter TCRB CDR3s were found in Type 1 diabetes patients in all four CD4+ subsets. A PCR bias possibly favoring shorter templates would apply equally to patients and controls.

The genes are TRBV30 and TRBJ2-5; D might be TRBD2 (6 bases). The material sequenced was naive CD4+ T cells from blood. The receptor was derived from a man younger than 45 with type 1 diabetes. In DNA, the CDR3 is TGTGCCTGGAGCTTCGGGAGAGAGACCCAGTACTTC. Protein product: CAWSFGRETQYF.